These 21 T cell receptor beta chains came from one sample sequenced in a study of T cells expressing NK-cell markers. TCRdb re-called the 5' RACE reads; one entry per CDR3 protein, DNA not given. Its listing shows 500,000 to 600,000 distinct CDR3 sequences. Source material: blood T cells: a sorted CD56 or NKG2C T cell subset, CD4+ or CD8+ T cells, or bulk PBMC T cells (not recorded which). The receptors derive from a man younger than 35 in good health.

The gene calls are TRBV5-1 and TRBJ1-1; the TRBD1 assignment by TCRdb is unverifiable without DNA. Germline CDR1 SGHRS, CDR2 YFSETQ. The CDR3 sequence is 15 residues long. CDR3 region: CASSVAGAPATEAFF.

This chain connects TRBV10-2 to TRBJ1-3. The CDR3 has 15 residues. Germline loops: CDR1 WSHSY, CDR2 SAAADI. This CDR3 reads CASSVVGSAGNTIYF.

The V gene is TRBV3-1, the J gene TRBJ2-7; TCRdb's assignment of TRBD1 cannot be checked, as there is no DNA. This CDR3 comprises 16 residues. Germline values: CDR1 LGHDT, CDR2 YNNKEL (reference sequence). CDR3 loop: CASSQEGAGFFYEQYF.

J is TRBJ1-1 and V is TRBV2; the TCRdb D gene call, TRBD1, has no DNA to confirm it. The germline V gene has CDR1 SNHLY and CDR2 FYNNEI. The CDR3 is 14 amino acids. The CDR3 sequence is CASSEASGSKEAFF.

This CDR3 is CASSQRTDRTVYEQYF. This chain links TRBV7-9 with TRBJ2-7; TCRdb selects TRBD1, and the lack of DNA leaves this call unchecked. Germline V gives CDR1 SEHNR, CDR2 FQNEAQ (reference sequence). The CDR3 is 16 amino acids.

The chain is built from TRBV12-3 or TRBV12-4 and TRBJ2-5; TCRdb calls TRBD1, which cannot be checked without DNA. CDR3 size: 15 residues. CDR3 loop: CASSLGGALQETQYF.

J is TRBJ2-1 and V is TRBV21-1; TCRdb indicates TRBD1, and absent DNA this call remains unverified. TRBV21-1 represents a pseudogene. The CDR3 consists of 11 residues. The CDR3 sequence: CADPGGAEQFF.

The chain is built from TRBV20-1 and TRBJ2-5. There are 14 residues in the CDR3. CDR1 and CDR2 (germline): DFQATT, SNEGSKA (reference sequence). The CDR3 sequence: CSARLSSLMETQYF.

This rearrangement joins TRBV5-1 to TRBJ2-7; TCRdb outputs TRBD2, but without DNA this stays unchecked. Germline V gives CDR1 SGHRS, CDR2 YFSETQ. The CDR3 covers 16 residues. The CDR3 sequence: CASSLDPSGSINEQYF.

The chain has TRBV9 and TRBJ2-5; the D gene TCRdb calls, TRBD1, cannot be checked with no DNA. Germline assignment: CDR1 SGDLS and CDR2 YYNGEE. This CDR3 comprises 14 residues. The chain's CDR3 is CASSAAGTKETQYF.

The chain has TRBV28 and TRBJ2-1; the D call of TRBD2 rests on TCRdb alone, since no DNA is present to check it. Germline assignment: CDR1 MDHEN and CDR2 SYDVKM. The CDR3 is 15 amino acids. The CDR3 sequence is CATRTSGPPYNEQFF.

V usage is TRBV4-2 and J usage is TRBJ2-2; there is no DNA to check the TCRdb D call of TRBD1. The CDR3 sequence is 17 residues long. Per the germline V gene, CDR1 is LGHNA and CDR2 is YNFKEQ. This CDR3 reads CASSPLRGTGATGELFF.

This chain links TRBV11-2 with TRBJ2-3. This CDR3 region has 14 residues. Germline V gives CDR1 SGHAT, CDR2 FQNNGV. The CDR3 here is CASRSLATADTQYF.

This chain connects TRBV6-2 or TRBV6-3 to TRBJ2-1; as DNA is missing, the TRBD1 call by TCRdb cannot be tested. In germline, CDR1 is MNHEY, CDR2 SVGEGT. The CDR3 is made up of 17 amino acids. The CDR3 spells CASSDPLGPPINNEQFF.

The CDR3 here is CSAPDRVPPKNIQYF. J is TRBJ2-4 and V is TRBV20-1; lacking DNA, the TRBD1 call made by TCRdb goes unchecked. The CDR3 has 15 residues. The V gene's germline CDR1 is DFQATT and CDR2 SNEGSKA (reference sequence).

The CDR3 spells CASSPRTGGHLETQYF. The gene calls are TRBV7-7 and TRBJ2-5; TCRdb's D call, TRBD1, is unchecked because there is no DNA. CDR3 length: 16 amino acids. Germline assignment: CDR1 SSHAT and CDR2 FNYEAQ (reference sequence).

The chain links TRBV7-9 to TRBJ2-3; TCRdb selects TRBD1, and the lack of DNA leaves this call unchecked. The CDR3 contains 13 residues. Germline CDR1 and CDR2: SEHNR and FQNEAQ (reference sequence). This CDR3 is CASSLGAPDKQYF. The whole variable domain, filled in from reference TRBV7-9 and TRBJ2-3, reads DTGVSQNPRHKITKRGQNVTFRCDPISEHNRLYWYRQTLGQGPEFLTYFQNEAQLEKSRLLSDRFSAERPKGSFSTLEIQRTEQGDSAMYLCASSLGAPDKQYFGPGTRLTVL.

The genes are TRBV7-2 and TRBJ2-7; TCRdb returns TRBD1, unconfirmable since there is no DNA. The CDR3 is 14 residues long. Germline V gene lookup returns CDR1 SGHTA and CDR2 FQGNSA. CDR3 sequence reads: CASSLGPQGYEQYF.

The chain combines TRBV15 with TRBJ2-3; TCRdb proposes TRBD1, but this gene call is untestable without DNA. The CDR3 runs 16 residues. Germline values: CDR1 LNHNV, CDR2 YYDKDF (reference sequence). The chain's CDR3 is CATSSSNRGFTDTQYF. The whole variable domain, remainder taken from reference TRBV15 and TRBJ2-3, is DAMVIQNPRYQVTQFGKPVTLSCSQTLNHNVMYWYQQKSSQAPKLLFHYYDKDFNNEADTPDNFQSRRPNTSFCFLDIRSPGLGDTAMYLCATSSSNRGFTDTQYFGPGTRLTVL.

The V and J genes are TRBV20-1 and TRBJ2-2; the D call of TRBD2 rests on TCRdb alone, since no DNA is present to check it. The germline gives CDR1 DFQATT, CDR2 SNEGSKA (reference sequence). The CDR3 sequence is 17 residues long. CDR3 region: CSASGTSGRESTGELFF.

J is TRBJ2-3 and V is TRBV7-2. Germline V gene data show CDR1 as SGHTA and CDR2 as FQGNSA. CDR3 size: 16 residues. CDR3 in amino acids: CASSLQSLRGTDTQYF.